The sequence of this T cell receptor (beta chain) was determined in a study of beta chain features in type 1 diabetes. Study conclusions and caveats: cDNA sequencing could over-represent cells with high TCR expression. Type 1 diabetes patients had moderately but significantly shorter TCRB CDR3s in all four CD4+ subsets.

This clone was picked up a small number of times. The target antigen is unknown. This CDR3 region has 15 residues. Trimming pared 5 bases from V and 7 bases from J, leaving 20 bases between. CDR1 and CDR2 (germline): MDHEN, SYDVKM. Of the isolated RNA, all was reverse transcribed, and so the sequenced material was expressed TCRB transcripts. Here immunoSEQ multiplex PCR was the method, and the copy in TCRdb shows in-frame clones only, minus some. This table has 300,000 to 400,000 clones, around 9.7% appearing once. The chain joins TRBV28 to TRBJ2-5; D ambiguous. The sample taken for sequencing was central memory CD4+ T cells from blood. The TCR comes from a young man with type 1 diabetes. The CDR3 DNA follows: TGTGCCAGCAGTCCGTCCGGGCTTGGAAAGGGGACCCAGTACTTC. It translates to CASSPSGLGKGTQYF.